Below, one T cell receptor (beta chain) is given with its context. This entry belongs to a study of OX40 agonist ivuxolimab in advanced cancers. CDR3 length equals 15 residues. V lost 3 bases and J 6 bases, leaving 15 bases between the germline ends. Germline CDR1 and CDR2: MDHEN and SYDVKM. TCRdb keeps only in-frame clones here, not all; method: immunoSEQ multiplex PCR. The sample comprises more than 80,000 clones, about 88% of which are singletons, and roughly 0.7% rests with the top ten. The sequence derives from an adult with an advanced solid tumor such as melanoma, head and neck, liver or kidney cancer. Sample: CD4+ or CD8+ T cells sorted from blood, taken in a trial of the OX40 agonist ivuxolimab. This sequence joins TRBV28 and TRBJ1-5; D may be TRBD1 (6 bases). In DNA, the CDR3 is TGTGCCAGCAGTTTTATAAGGGGGGCAGGTCAGCCCCAGCATTTT. The encoded protein is CASSFIRGAGQPQHF.